This TCR beta chain was sequenced in a study of cytomegalovirus exposure and HLA in healthy donors. Study results and limitations: A later analysis associated 16,000 or so TCR beta sequences with HLA alleles at a 0.05 false discovery rate.

Primers: 60 Vbeta forward and 13 Jbeta reverse. The data were produced by immunoSEQ multiplex PCR, yet TCRdb's version contains in-frame clones alone and is incomplete. The sample includes under 150,000 clones, roughly 74% of them seen just once. CDR1 and CDR2 (germline): SGHDN, FVKESK. The V and J ends lost 2 bases and 5 bases respectively, with 7 bases between them. This CDR3 has 13 residues. Worth noting for this clone: Its antigen is unknown.

The gene calls are TRBV14 and TRBJ1-5, with unresolved D. The TCR originated in a woman in her thirties or forties in good health and CMV-seropositive. Sequencing was carried out using PBMCs. This CDR3 reads CASSQQEDQPQHF. The CDR3 DNA reads TGTGCCAGCAGCCAACAGGAGGATCAGCCCCAGCATTTT.